The present T cell receptor beta chain was sequenced within a study of blood T cell repertoires in COVID-19. This table comes from immunoSEQ multiplex PCR, and its TCRdb copy is limited to in-frame clones, with some not included. The sample lists around 360,000 clones, roughly nine tenths occurring once. From germline, CDR1 is MNHEY and CDR2 SMNVEV (reference sequence). The V and J ends lost 8 bases and 0 bases, in that order; junction bases with no gene match: 7. CDR3 length: 15 amino acids. The chain has TRBV27 and TRBJ2-3; 8 positions match TRBD1. Sequenced: PBMCs or T cells enriched from blood (not recorded which). This TCR was recovered from a woman aged 25 to 39 who had recovered from COVID-19. In DNA, the CDR3 is TGTGCCAGCCATGATCAGGGGGCAAGCACAGATACGCAGTATTTT. This translates into CASHDQGASTDTQYF.